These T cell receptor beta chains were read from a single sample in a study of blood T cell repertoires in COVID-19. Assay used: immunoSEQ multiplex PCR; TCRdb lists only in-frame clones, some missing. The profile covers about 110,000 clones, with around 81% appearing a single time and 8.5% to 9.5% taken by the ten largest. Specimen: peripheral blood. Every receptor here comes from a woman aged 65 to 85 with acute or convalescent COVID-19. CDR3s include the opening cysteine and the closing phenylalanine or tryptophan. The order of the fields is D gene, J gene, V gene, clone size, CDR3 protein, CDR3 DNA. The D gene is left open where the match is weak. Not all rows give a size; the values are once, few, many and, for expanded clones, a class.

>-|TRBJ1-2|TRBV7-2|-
CASSLGQGNYGYTF
TGTGCCAGCAGCTTAGGCCAGGGTAACTATGGCTACACCTTC
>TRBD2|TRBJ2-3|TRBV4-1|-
CASSPEREGLDTQYF
TGCGCCAGCAGCCCAGAGCGGGAGGGATTGGATACGCAGTATTTT
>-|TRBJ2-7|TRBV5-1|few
CASSLAGTPGHEQYF
TGCGCCAGCAGCTTGGCCGGGACACCCGGCCACGAGCAGTACTTC
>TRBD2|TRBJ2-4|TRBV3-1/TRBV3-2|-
CASSPRTSGGATKNIQYF
TGTGCCAGCAGCCCTCGGACTAGCGGGGGGGCGACCAAAAACATTCAGTACTTC
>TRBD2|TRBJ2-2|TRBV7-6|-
CASSLPTSGSAGELFF
TGTGCCAGCAGCTTGCCGACTAGCGGGAGTGCCGGGGAGCTGTTTTTT
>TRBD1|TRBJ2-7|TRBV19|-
CASTNRGAYEQYF
TGTGCCAGCACGAACAGGGGGGCCTACGAGCAGTACTTC
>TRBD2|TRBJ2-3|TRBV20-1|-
CSASKLAGRPDTQYF
TGCAGTGCTAGTAAGCTAGCGGGGCGCCCAGATACGCAGTATTTT
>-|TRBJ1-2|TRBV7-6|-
CASSLDPGAFGGYTF
TGTGCCAGCAGCTTAGATCCAGGGGCTTTTGGGGGCTACACCTTC
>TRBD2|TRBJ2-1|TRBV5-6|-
CASSGVAGPSYNEQFF
TGTGCCAGCAGCGGAGTAGCGGGACCCTCCTACAATGAGCAGTTCTTC
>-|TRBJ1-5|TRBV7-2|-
CASSWQGAGTNQPQHF
TGTGCCAGCAGCTGGCAAGGGGCAGGAACGAATCAGCCCCAGCATTTT
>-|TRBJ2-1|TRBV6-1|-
CASSELWGGNEQFF
TGTGCCAGCAGTGAATTGTGGGGAGGAAATGAGCAGTTCTTC
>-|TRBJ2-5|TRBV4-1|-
CASSPGQVGGETQYF
TGCGCCAGCAGCCCCGGACAGGTTGGGGGGGAGACCCAGTACTTC
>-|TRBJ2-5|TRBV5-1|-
CASSLNTGRETQYF
TGCGCCAGCAGCTTGAACACAGGGCGAGAGACCCAGTACTTC
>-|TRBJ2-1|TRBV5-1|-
CASSFLAGNEQFF
TGCGCCAGCAGCTTCTTAGCCGGGAATGAGCAGTTCTTC
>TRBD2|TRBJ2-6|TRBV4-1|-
CASSGSGGAGANVLTF
TGCGCCAGCAGCGGTAGCGGGGGGGCTGGGGCCAACGTCCTGACTTTC
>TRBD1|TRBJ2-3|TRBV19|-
CASSPGTVRTDTQYF
TGTGCCAGTAGTCCTGGGACAGTCCGCACAGATACGCAGTATTTT
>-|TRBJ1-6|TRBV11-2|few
CASSFQANSPLHF
TGTGCCAGCAGCTTCCAGGCGAATTCACCCCTCCACTTT
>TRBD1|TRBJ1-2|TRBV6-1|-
CASSESSGTGLGYTF
TGTGCCAGCAGTGAGTCCTCCGGGACAGGGCTCGGCTACACCTTC
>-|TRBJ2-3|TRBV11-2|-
CASSLGSQVSSTDTQYF
TGTGCCAGCAGCTTAGGTTCACAGGTCTCTAGCACAGATACGCAGTATTTT
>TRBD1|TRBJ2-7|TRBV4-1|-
CASSQFRTGGFSYEQYF
TGCGCCAGCAGCCAGTTCAGGACAGGGGGCTTCTCCTACGAGCAGTACTTC
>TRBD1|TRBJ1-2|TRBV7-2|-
CASSPKHGQGISYTF
TGTGCCAGCAGCCCGAAACACGGACAGGGGATTAGCTACACCTTC
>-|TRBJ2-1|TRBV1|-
CTSSQALRTSAGGNEQFF
TGCACCAGCAGCCAAGCCCTTAGGACTAGTGCGGGTGGCAATGAGCAGTTCTTC
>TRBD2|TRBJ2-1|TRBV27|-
CASSLGLAGDIYNEQFF
TGTGCCAGCAGTTTGGGACTAGCGGGAGATATCTACAATGAGCAGTTCTTC
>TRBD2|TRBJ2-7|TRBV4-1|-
CASSPHGGGGYTYEQYF
TGCGCCAGCAGCCCTCACGGGGGCGGGGGGTATACCTACGAGCAGTACTTC
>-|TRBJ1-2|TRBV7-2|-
CASSLRQQEPYTF
TGTGCCAGCAGCTTACGCCAACAGGAGCCATACACCTTC
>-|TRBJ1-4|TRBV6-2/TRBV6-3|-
CASSYSGTLGEKLFF
TGTGCCAGCAGTTACTCGGGGACACTAGGTGAAAAACTGTTTTTT
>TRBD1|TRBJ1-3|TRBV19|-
CASSPGTGDPSGNTIYF
TGTGCCAGTAGTCCTGGGACAGGGGACCCCTCTGGAAACACCATATATTTT
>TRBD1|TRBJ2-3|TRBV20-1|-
CSASGTGDTDTQYF
TGCAGTGCTAGTGGGACAGGGGACACAGATACGCAGTATTTT
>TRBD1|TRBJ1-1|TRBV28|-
CASTLGQGRRNTEAFF
TGTGCCAGCACCTTGGGACAGGGGAGGAGGAACACTGAAGCTTTCTTT
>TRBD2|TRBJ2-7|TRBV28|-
CASSLTSSGSSYEQYF
TGTGCCAGCAGTTTAACCAGTAGCGGGAGCTCCTACGAGCAGTACTTC
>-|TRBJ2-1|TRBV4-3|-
CASSQDSYEQFF
TGCGCCAGCAGCCAAGACTCCTATGAGCAGTTCTTC
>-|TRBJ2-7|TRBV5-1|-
CASSAGRTGAPYEQYF
TGCGCCAGCAGCGCGGGGAGGACGGGAGCCCCCTACGAGCAGTACTTC
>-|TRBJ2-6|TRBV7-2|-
CASSFISGANVLTF
TGTGCCAGCAGCTTTATCTCTGGGGCCAACGTCCTGACTTTC
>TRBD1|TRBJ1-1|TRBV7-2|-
CASSRDRGTEAFF
TGTGCCAGCAGCCGGGACAGGGGGACTGAAGCTTTCTTT
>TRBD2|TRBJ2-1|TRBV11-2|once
CASSLEPGLAYEQFF
TGTGCCAGCAGCTTAGAACCGGGACTAGCATATGAGCAGTTCTTC
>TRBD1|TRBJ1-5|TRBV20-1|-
CSASYIRTGASQPQHF
TGCAGTGCTAGTTATATACGGACAGGGGCATCGCAGCCCCAGCATTTT
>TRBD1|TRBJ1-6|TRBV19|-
CASNTGQGANSPLHF
TGTGCCAGTAATACCGGGCAGGGGGCTAATTCACCCCTCCACTTT
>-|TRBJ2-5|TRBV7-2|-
CASSHSGGGETQYF
TGTGCCAGCAGCCATAGCGGCGGCGGGGAGACCCAGTACTTC
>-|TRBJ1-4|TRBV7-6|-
CASSLRGEKLFF
TGTGCCAGCAGCTTACGGGGTGAAAAACTGTTTTTT
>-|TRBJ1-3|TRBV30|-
CAWVGGGANTIYF
TGTGCCTGGGTCGGCGGGGGGGCCAACACCATATATTTT
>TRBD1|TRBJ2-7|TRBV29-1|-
CSVEWQDRETYEQYF
TGCAGCGTTGAGTGGCAGGACAGGGAGACCTACGAGCAGTACTTC
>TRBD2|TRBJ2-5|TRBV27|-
CASSPRGGVQETQYF
TGTGCCAGCAGTCCACGGGGGGGGGTCCAAGAGACCCAGTACTTC
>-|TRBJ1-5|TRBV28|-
CASSSTGIGWQPQHF
TGTGCCAGCAGTTCTACAGGGATCGGATGGCAGCCCCAGCATTTT
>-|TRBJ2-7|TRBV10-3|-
CATNDRRSYEQYF
TGTGCCACCAATGACAGGAGGTCCTACGAGCAGTACTTC
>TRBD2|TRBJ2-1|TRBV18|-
CASSPPSGSSYNEQFF
TGTGCCAGCTCACCACCGAGCGGGAGCTCCTACAATGAGCAGTTCTTC
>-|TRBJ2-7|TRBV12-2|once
CASRLDGGRDYEQYF
TGTGCAAGTCGCTTAGATGGCGGGAGGGACTACGAGCAGTACTTC
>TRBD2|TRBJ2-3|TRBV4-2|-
CASSQDRASGMTDTQYF
TGTGCCAGCAGCCAAGATCGGGCTAGCGGGATGACAGATACGCAGTATTTT
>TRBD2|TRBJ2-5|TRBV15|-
CATSRDKDPSGGETQYF
TGTGCCACCAGCAGAGACAAAGACCCCAGCGGGGGAGAGACCCAGTACTTC
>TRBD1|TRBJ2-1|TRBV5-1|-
CASAPGTGVNEQFF
TGCGCCAGCGCCCCCGGGACAGGGGTCAATGAGCAGTTCTTC